The T cell receptor (beta chain) described here comes from a study of read filtering for tumor transcriptome and immune sequencing. Study as a whole: R-ISS stage counts were under 10 for I, approximately 16 for II, more than 5 for III.

The V segment lost 3 bases and the J segment 4 bases; nucleotides outside the gene matches: 4. The CDR3 totals 15 residues. The germline gives CDR1 SGHRS, CDR2 YFSETQ. This clonotype was counted ten times or more. Its target is not known. Findings and caveats of the study: IR-seq and RNA-seq agreed better without single-read clonotypes.

Bone marrow was sampled from every patient at the time of active disease. This library used 300 to 500 ng RNA and molecular barcoded adaptors spanning alpha/delta and beta/gamma chains. TCRdb used MiXCR to reprocess the reads, holding one entry per CDR3 protein. The data show some 120,000 distinct CDR3 sequences, around 13% seen once. Specimen: a population of CD138-negative cells sorted from bone marrow. The sequence derives from a donor at least 40 years old with multiple myeloma. J is TRBJ2-1 and V is TRBV5-1; 10 bases fit TRBD1. CDR3 protein: CASSSQGQGYNEQFF. In DNA form, the CDR3 reads TGCGCCAGCAGCTCGCAGGGACAGGGGTACAATGAGCAGTTCTTC.